This T cell receptor beta chain is drawn from a study of blood T cell repertoires in COVID-19. Across the study: Spain, Italy and the United States supplied samples that represented acute and convalescent COVID-19. In each case, the material was cDNA or gDNA derived from T cells, B-cell-depleted T cells, or PBMCs.

From germline, CDR1 is MGHRA and CDR2 YSYEKL. The CDR3 has 13 amino acids. V was shortened by 3 bases and J by 6 bases, with 11 bases between the two germline ends. Original analysis: Amplification from reference gene primers served as the basis for estimated nucleated cell counts. TCRdb keeps only in-frame clones here, not all; method: immunoSEQ multiplex PCR. V and J calls plus clone size are reproduced from that table; the DNA served to infer D and trimming. The table records about 230,000 clones, about 83% of them present only once. The TCR comes from a man in his forties with active or convalescent COVID-19. The sample taken for sequencing was peripheral blood. The chain has TRBV4-1 and TRBJ1-1; D is uncertain. CDR3 DNA: TGCGCCAGCAGCCATCCCTTGGGCGCTGAAGCTTTCTTT. This encodes CASSHPLGAEAFF.